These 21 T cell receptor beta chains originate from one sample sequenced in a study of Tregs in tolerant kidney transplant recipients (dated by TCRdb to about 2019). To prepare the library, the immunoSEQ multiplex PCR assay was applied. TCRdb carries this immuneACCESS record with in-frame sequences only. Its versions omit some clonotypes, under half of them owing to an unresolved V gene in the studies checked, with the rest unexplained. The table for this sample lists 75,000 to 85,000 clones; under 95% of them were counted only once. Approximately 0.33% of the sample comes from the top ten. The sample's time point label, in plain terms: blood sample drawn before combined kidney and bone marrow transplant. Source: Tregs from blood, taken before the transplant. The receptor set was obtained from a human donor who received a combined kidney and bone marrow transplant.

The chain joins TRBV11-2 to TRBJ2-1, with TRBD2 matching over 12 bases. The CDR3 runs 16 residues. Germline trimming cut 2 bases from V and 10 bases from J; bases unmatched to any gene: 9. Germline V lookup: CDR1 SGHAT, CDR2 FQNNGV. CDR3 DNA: TGTGCCAGCAGCTTAACTAGCGGGAGGAAAGAAAAGGAGCAGTTCTTC. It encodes CASSLTSGRKEKEQFF.

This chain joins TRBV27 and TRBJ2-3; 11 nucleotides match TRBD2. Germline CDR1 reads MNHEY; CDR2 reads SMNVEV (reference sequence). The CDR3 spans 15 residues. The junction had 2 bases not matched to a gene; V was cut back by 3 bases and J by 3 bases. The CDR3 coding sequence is TGTGCCAGCAGTTTTAGCGGGAGGGTAACAGATACGCAGTATTTT. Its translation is CASSFSGRVTDTQYF.

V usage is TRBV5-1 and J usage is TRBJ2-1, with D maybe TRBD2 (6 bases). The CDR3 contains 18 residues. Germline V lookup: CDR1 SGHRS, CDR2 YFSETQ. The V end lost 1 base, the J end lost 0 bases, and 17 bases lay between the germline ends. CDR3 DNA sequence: TGCGCCAGCAGCTTGCCCTTGGCGGGGCAGAGCTCCTACAATGAGCAGTTCTTC. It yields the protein CASSLPLAGQSSYNEQFF.

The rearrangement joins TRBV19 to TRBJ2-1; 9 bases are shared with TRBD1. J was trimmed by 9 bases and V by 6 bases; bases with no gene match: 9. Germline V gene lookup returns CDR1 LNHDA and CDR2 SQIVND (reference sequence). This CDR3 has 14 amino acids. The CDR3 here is CASSQTGGIAEQFF. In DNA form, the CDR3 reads TGTGCCAGTAGCCAGACAGGGGGGATTGCTGAGCAGTTCTTC.

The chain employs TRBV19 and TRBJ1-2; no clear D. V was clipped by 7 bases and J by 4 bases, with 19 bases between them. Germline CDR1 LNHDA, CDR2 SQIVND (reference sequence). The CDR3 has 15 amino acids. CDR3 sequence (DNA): TGTGCCAGTACCCCCGGGCGGGCCTCAATCTATGGCTACACCTTC. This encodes CASTPGRASIYGYTF.

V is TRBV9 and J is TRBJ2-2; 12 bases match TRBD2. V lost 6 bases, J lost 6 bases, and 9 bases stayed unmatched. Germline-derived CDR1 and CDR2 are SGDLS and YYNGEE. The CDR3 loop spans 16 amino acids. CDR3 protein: CASTGSSGRAPGELFF. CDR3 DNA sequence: TGTGCCAGCACCGGATCTAGCGGGAGGGCGCCCGGGGAGCTGTTTTTT.

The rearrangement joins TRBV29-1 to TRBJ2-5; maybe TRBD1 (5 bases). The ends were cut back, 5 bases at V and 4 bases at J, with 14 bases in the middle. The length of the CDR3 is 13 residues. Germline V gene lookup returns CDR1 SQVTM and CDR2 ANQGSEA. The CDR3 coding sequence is TGCAGCGTTCCTAGGGGCGAAAGAGAGACCCAGTACTTC. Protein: CSVPRGERETQYF.

In nucleotides, the CDR3 is TGTGCCAGCAGCCCAGGGACCGCCCCCGGGGAGCAGTACTTC. Translated: CASSPGTAPGEQYF. The rearrangement uses TRBV5-6 and TRBJ2-5, with D tentatively TRBD1 or TRBD2 (5 bases each). V was cut by 4 bases and J by 11 bases, with 21 bases left in between. In germline, CDR1 is SGHDT, CDR2 YYEEEE. CDR3 length: 14 residues.

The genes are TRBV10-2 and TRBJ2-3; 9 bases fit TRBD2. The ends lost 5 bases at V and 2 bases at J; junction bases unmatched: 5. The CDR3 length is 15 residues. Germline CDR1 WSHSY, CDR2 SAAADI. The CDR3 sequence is CASSLSSGVTDTQYF. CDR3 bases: TGCGCCAGCAGTCTCTCTAGCGGGGTCACAGATACGCAGTATTTT.

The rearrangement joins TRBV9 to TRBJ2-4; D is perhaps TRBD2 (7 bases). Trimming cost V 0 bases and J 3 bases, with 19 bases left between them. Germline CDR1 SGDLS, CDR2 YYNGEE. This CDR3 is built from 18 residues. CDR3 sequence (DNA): TGTGCCAGCAGCGTAGGATTCCGGGGGGCGTTAGGCAAAAACATTCAGTACTTC. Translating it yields CASSVGFRGALGKNIQYF.

CDR3 sequence (DNA): TGTGCCAGCAGGGCGGAACTAGCGGGATTCACCGGGGAGCTGTTTTTT. This sequence encodes CASRAELAGFTGELFF. The rearrangement links TRBV5-4 to TRBJ2-2; 10 bases are shared with TRBD2. CDR3 length: 16 amino acids. Germline CDR1 reads SGHNT; CDR2 reads YYREEE (reference sequence). After removal of 5 bases from V and 4 bases from J, the junction contained 8 bases not matched to a gene.

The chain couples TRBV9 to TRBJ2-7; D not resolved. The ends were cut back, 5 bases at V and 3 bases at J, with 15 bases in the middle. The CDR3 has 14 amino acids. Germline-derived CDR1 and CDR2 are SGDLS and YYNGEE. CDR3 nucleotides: TGTGCCAGCAGTAAAGGCTCCACATTCTACGAGCAGTACTTC. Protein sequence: CASSKGSTFYEQYF.

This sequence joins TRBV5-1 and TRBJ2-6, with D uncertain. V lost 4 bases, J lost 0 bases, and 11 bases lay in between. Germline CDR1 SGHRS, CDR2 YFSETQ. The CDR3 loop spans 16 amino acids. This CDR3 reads CASSATSDSGANVLTF. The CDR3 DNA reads TGCGCCAGCAGCGCGACCAGTGACTCTGGGGCCAACGTCCTGACTTTC.

CDR3 residues: CASSWRLLGNEQYF. Written as DNA, the CDR3 is TGTGCCAGCAGCTGGCGCCTGCTAGGAAACGAGCAGTACTTC. The rearrangement links TRBV7-9 to TRBJ2-7, with unresolved D. The germline V and J ends were trimmed by 4 bases and 5 bases, with 15 bases remaining between them. CDR3 size: 14 residues. Germline V gives CDR1 SEHNR, CDR2 FQNEAQ (reference sequence).

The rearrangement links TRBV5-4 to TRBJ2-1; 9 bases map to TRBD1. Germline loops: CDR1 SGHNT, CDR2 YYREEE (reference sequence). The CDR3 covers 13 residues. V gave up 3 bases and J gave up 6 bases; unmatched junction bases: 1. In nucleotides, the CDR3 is TGTGCCAGCAGCTCGGACAGGGGCAATGAGCAGTTCTTC. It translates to CASSSDRGNEQFF. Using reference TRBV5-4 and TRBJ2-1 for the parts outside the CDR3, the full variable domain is ETGVTQSPTHLIKTRGQQVTLRCSSQSGHNTVSWYQQALGQGPQFIFQYYREEENGRGNFPPRFSGLQFPNYSSELNVNALELDDSALYLCASSSDRGNEQFFGPGTRLTVL.

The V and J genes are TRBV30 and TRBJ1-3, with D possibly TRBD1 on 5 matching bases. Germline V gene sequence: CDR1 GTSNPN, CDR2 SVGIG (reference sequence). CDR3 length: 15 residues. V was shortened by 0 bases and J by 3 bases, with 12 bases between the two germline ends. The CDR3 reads CAWSVLEGFGNTIYF. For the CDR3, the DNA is TGTGCCTGGAGTGTACTTGAGGGGTTTGGAAACACCATATATTTT.

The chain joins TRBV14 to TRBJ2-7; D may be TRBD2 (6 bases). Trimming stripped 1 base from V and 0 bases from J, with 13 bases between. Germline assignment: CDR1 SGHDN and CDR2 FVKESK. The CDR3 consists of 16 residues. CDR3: CASSQGRAGSSYEQYF. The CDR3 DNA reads TGTGCCAGCAGCCAAGGGAGGGCGGGATCCTCCTACGAGCAGTACTTC.

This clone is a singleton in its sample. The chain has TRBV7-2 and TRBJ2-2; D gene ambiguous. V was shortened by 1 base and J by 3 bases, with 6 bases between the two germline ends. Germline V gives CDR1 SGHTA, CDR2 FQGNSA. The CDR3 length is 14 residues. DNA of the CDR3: TGTGCCAGCAGCTTAGGGTTGTACACCGGGGAGCTGTTTTTT. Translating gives CASSLGLYTGELFF.

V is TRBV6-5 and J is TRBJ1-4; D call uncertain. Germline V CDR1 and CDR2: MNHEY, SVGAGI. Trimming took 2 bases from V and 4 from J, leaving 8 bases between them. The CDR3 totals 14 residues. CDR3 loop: CASSYGLLNEKLFF. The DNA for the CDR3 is TGTGCCAGCAGTTACGGGCTGCTTAATGAAAAACTGTTTTTT.

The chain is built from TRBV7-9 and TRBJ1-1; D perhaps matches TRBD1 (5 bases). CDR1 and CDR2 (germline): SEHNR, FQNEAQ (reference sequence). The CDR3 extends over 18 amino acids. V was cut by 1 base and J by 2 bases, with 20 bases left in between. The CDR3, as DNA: TGTGCCAGCAGCTTAGAAAGGGGCCAGGGAATTCTAAACACTGAAGCTTTCTTT. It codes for CASSLERGQGILNTEAFF.

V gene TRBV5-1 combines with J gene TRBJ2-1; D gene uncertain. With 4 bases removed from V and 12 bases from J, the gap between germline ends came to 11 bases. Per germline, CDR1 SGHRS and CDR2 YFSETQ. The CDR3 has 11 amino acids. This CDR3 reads CASSLDTGQFF. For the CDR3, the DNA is TGCGCCAGCAGCCTAGATACCGGGCAGTTCTTC.